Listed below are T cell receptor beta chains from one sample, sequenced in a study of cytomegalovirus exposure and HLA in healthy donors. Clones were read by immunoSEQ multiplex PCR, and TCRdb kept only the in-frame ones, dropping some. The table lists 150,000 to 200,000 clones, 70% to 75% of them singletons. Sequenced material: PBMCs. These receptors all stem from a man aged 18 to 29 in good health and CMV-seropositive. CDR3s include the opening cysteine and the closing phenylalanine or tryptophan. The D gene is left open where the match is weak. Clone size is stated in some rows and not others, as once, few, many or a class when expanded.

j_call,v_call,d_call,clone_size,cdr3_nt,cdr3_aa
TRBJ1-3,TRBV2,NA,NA,TGTGCCAGCAGTGGACAGCCTGGAAACACCATATATTTT,CASSGQPGNTIYF
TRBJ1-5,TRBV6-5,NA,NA,TGTGCCAGCAGTACCGGGAGGGAGCCCCAGCATTTT,CASSTGREPQHF
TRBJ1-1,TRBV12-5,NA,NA,TGTGCTAGTGGTCCCCCCGAGGGCGGGGACACTGAAGCTTTCTTT,CASGPPEGGDTEAFF
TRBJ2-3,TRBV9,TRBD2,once,TGTGCCAGCAGCGTTGGCGGGGGGCAGGGAGATACGCAGTATTTT,CASSVGGGQGDTQYF
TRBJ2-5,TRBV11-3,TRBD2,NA,TGTGCCAGCAGCCCCGGGCGGGGGTCTCAAGAGACCCAGTACTTC,CASSPGRGSQETQYF
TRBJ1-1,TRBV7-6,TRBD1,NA,TGTGCCAGCAGTCCTAGGACAGGGGCCAACACTGAAGCTTTCTTT,CASSPRTGANTEAFF
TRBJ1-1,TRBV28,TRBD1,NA,TGTGCCAGCAGTTCAACAGGGGGTTGGGATGAAGCTTTCTTT,CASSSTGGWDEAFF
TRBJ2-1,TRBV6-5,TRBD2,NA,TGTGCCAGCACCCCCGGGGGGAATGAGCAGTTCTTC,CASTPGGNEQFF
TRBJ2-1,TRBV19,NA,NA,TGTGCCAGTAGTATAGGTCTGCAGGGTCGCAATGAGCAGTTCTTC,CASSIGLQGRNEQFF
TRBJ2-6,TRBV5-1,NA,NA,TGCGCCAGCAGCGAGAGCGCGTCTGGGGCCAACGTCCTGACTTTC,CASSESASGANVLTF
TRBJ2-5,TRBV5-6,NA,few,TGTGCCAGCAGCCTTCGGACTGCTGGGACCCAGTACTTC,CASSLRTAGTQYF
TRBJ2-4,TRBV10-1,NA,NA,TGCGCCAGCAGTGAGTCCGGGACTTCAGGCATTCAGTACTTC,CASSESGTSGIQYF
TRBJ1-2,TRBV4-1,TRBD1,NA,TGCGCCAGCAGCCTGGGACAGAACTATGGCTACACCTTC,CASSLGQNYGYTF
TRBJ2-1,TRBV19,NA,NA,TGTGCCAGTAGTATAGCAGTTGGTCCCTCCTACAATGAGCAGTTCTTC,CASSIAVGPSYNEQFF
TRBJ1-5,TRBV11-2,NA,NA,TGTGCCAGCAGCTTAAGCGGGGAACAGCCCCAGCATTTT,CASSLSGEQPQHF
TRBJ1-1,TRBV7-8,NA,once,TGTGCCAGCAGCCCTATACAGGGACCCGTCACTGAAGCTTTCTTT,CASSPIQGPVTEAFF
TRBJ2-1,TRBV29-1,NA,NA,TGCAGCGTTGATCGACAGTCAATTCCCGATGAGCAGTTCTTC,CSVDRQSIPDEQFF
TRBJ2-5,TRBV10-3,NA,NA,TGTGCCATCAGTGAGTCTAACAGTAAAGAGACCCAGTACTTC,CAISESNSKETQYF